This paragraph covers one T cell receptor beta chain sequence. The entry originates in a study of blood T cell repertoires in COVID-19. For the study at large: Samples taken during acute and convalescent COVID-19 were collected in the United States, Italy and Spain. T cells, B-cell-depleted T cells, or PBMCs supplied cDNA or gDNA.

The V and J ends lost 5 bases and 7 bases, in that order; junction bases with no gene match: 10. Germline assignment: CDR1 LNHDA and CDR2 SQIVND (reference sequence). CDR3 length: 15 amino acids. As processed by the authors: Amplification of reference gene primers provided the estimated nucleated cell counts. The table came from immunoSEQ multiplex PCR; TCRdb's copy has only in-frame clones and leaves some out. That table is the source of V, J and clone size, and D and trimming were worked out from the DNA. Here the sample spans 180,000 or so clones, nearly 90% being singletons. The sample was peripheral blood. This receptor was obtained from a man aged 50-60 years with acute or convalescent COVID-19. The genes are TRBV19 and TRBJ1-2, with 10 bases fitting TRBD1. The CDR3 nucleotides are TGTGCCAGTAGTTCGGGACAGGGGAATATCGGTGGCTACACCTTC. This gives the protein CASSSGQGNIGGYTF.